The rows below give T cell receptor beta chains drawn from one sample of a study of breast tumors, draining lymph nodes, adjacent tissues. Via MiXCR, TCRdb re-called the multiplex PCR reads, giving one row per CDR3 protein. This table has about 140,000 distinct CDR3 sequences, about 31% appearing once. The sequenced sample was axillary lymph node tissue. These receptors all come from a female donor with breast cancer. Some clones in this sample may be carry-over from other donors' samples. CDR3s include the opening cysteine and the closing phenylalanine or tryptophan. The D gene is left open where the match is weak. Size is stated for part of the rows, as once, few or many counts, or as a class when the clone is expanded.

j_gene: TRBJ1-5; abundance: many; d_gene: TRBD1; v_gene: TRBV19; CDR3nt: TGTGCCAGTAGCCAGACAGGGGGCGCGGGTCAGCCCCAGCATTTT; CDR3aa: CASSQTGGAGQPQHF
j_gene: TRBJ2-2; abundance: many; d_gene: NA; v_gene: TRBV6-1; CDR3nt: TGTGCCAGCACGGAACCGAACACCGGGGAGCTGTTTTTT; CDR3aa: CASTEPNTGELFF
j_gene: TRBJ1-2; abundance: many; d_gene: NA; v_gene: TRBV6-6; CDR3nt: TGTGCCAGCAGTTACGACGGCTATGGCTACACCTTC; CDR3aa: CASSYDGYGYTF
j_gene: TRBJ2-2; abundance: NA; d_gene: TRBD1; v_gene: TRBV7-2; CDR3nt: TGTGCCAGCAGCGAGGGACAGGGCATCTATAGAACCGGGCAGCTGTTTTTT; CDR3aa: CASSEGQGIYRTGQLFF
j_gene: TRBJ1-1; abundance: NA; d_gene: NA; v_gene: TRBV9; CDR3nt: TGTGCCAGCAGCGTAGCTTCAGGTCACACTGAAGCTTTCTTT; CDR3aa: CASSVASGHTEAFF
j_gene: TRBJ1-2; abundance: many; d_gene: NA; v_gene: TRBV6-5; CDR3nt: TGTGCCAGCAGGCAGAAAAGACAGACTAACTATGGCTACACCTTC; CDR3aa: CASRQKRQTNYGYTF
j_gene: TRBJ2-6; abundance: many; d_gene: NA; v_gene: TRBV6-2/TRBV6-3; CDR3nt: TGTGCCAGCCGAGTTGACAGGATAAGCTCTGGGGCCAACGTCCTGACTTTC; CDR3aa: CASRVDRISSGANVLTF
j_gene: TRBJ2-4; abundance: few; d_gene: NA; v_gene: TRBV6-1; CDR3nt: TGTGCCAGCAGTAAATCCCTGGAGGTGACAGTAAAAAACATTCAGTACTTC; CDR3aa: CASSKSLEVTVKNIQYF
j_gene: TRBJ2-3; abundance: many; d_gene: NA; v_gene: TRBV10-3; CDR3nt: TGTGCCATACGGACAGCTAGCACAGATACGCAGTATTTT; CDR3aa: CAIRTASTDTQYF
j_gene: TRBJ1-4; abundance: many; d_gene: NA; v_gene: TRBV5-5; CDR3nt: TGTGCCAGCAGCTCTGACAGCGTTGAAGAAAAACTGTTTTTT; CDR3aa: CASSSDSVEEKLFF
j_gene: TRBJ1-4; abundance: many; d_gene: TRBD1; v_gene: TRBV20-1; CDR3nt: TGCAGTGCTAGAATTGAGACAGGGTTTCGAAAACTGTTTTTT; CDR3aa: CSARIETGFRKLFF
j_gene: TRBJ2-5; abundance: NA; d_gene: NA; v_gene: TRBV9; CDR3nt: TGTGCCAGCAGCGCAGCGCCAGGTTGGCAAGAGCCCCAGTACTTC; CDR3aa: CASSAAPGWQEPQYF
j_gene: TRBJ1-5; abundance: many; d_gene: NA; v_gene: TRBV19; CDR3nt: TGTGCCAGTAGTACGGGGCTCGGTTATCAGCCCCAGCATTTT; CDR3aa: CASSTGLGYQPQHF
j_gene: TRBJ2-2; abundance: many; d_gene: NA; v_gene: TRBV20-1; CDR3nt: TGCAGTGCTAGAGATCGCCTAGTCGGGACCGGGGAGCTGTTTTTT; CDR3aa: CSARDRLVGTGELFF
j_gene: TRBJ2-3; abundance: NA; d_gene: NA; v_gene: TRBV24-1; CDR3nt: TGTGCCACCAGTGATTCTGCCTCGAAAACCACAGATACGCAGTATTTT; CDR3aa: CATSDSASKTTDTQYF
j_gene: TRBJ2-5; abundance: many; d_gene: NA; v_gene: TRBV6-5; CDR3nt: TGTGCCAGCAGTTTCCTAGGGGAAGAGACCCAGTACTTC; CDR3aa: CASSFLGEETQYF
j_gene: TRBJ2-5; abundance: many; d_gene: TRBD2; v_gene: TRBV7-6; CDR3nt: TGTGCCAGCAGCCCAGAGGCAGCGGGGCTTATTAGAGGACAAGAGACCCAGTACTTC; CDR3aa: CASSPEAAGLIRGQETQYF
j_gene: TRBJ2-6; abundance: many; d_gene: NA; v_gene: TRBV30; CDR3nt: TGTGCCTGGAGTGTGGAGCGCTCTGGGGCCAACGTCCTGACTTTC; CDR3aa: CAWSVERSGANVLTF
j_gene: TRBJ1-2; abundance: once; d_gene: TRBD1; v_gene: TRBV20-1; CDR3nt: TGCAGTGCTAAGAGCAGGGGGAGTCGTGGCTACACCTTC; CDR3aa: CSAKSRGSRGYTF
j_gene: TRBJ2-2; abundance: many; d_gene: NA; v_gene: TRBV20-1; CDR3nt: TGCAGTGTTCGCGGATACACCGGGGAGCTGTTTTTT; CDR3aa: CSVRGYTGELFF
j_gene: TRBJ1-2; abundance: NA; d_gene: NA; v_gene: TRBV30; CDR3nt: TGTGCCTGGAGTGACAGGGTACGCTACACCTTC; CDR3aa: CAWSDRVRYTF
j_gene: TRBJ1-2; abundance: many; d_gene: NA; v_gene: TRBV6-5; CDR3nt: TGTGCCAGCAGCCCGTTGCGGCTGACCTATGGCTACACCTTC; CDR3aa: CASSPLRLTYGYTF
j_gene: TRBJ2-2; abundance: many; d_gene: TRBD1; v_gene: TRBV11-2; CDR3nt: TGTGCCAGCAGCCCCCAGGACAGGGGGCCAAGGTTTACCGGGGAGCTGTTTTTT; CDR3aa: CASSPQDRGPRFTGELFF
j_gene: TRBJ2-7; abundance: few; d_gene: NA; v_gene: TRBV13; CDR3nt: TGTGCCAGCAGCTTTCGGACATTTTCCTACGAGCAGTACTTC; CDR3aa: CASSFRTFSYEQYF
j_gene: TRBJ1-5; abundance: many; d_gene: NA; v_gene: TRBV28; CDR3nt: TGTGCCAGCAGTGCTGAAGGGTTAGGGAGCAATCAGCCCCAGCATTTT; CDR3aa: CASSAEGLGSNQPQHF
j_gene: TRBJ1-3; abundance: few; d_gene: NA; v_gene: TRBV28; CDR3nt: TGTGCCAGCAGTTTAGGAAAGGTCTCTGGAAACACCATATATTTT; CDR3aa: CASSLGKVSGNTIYF
j_gene: TRBJ1-2; abundance: few; d_gene: NA; v_gene: TRBV6-5; CDR3nt: TGTGCCAGCAGGCTTATACAGGGTACCTATGGCTACACCTTC; CDR3aa: CASRLIQGTYGYTF
j_gene: TRBJ2-4; abundance: many; d_gene: TRBD1; v_gene: TRBV5-1; CDR3nt: TGCGCCAGCAGCTTTAGGACAGGGGACAAAAACATTCAGTACTTC; CDR3aa: CASSFRTGDKNIQYF
j_gene: TRBJ1-2; abundance: many; d_gene: NA; v_gene: TRBV6-4; CDR3nt: TGTGCCAGCAGTCCCGGGAACTATGGCTACACCTTC; CDR3aa: CASSPGNYGYTF
j_gene: TRBJ1-1; abundance: NA; d_gene: NA; v_gene: TRBV20-1; CDR3nt: TGCAGTGCTGACACCAGGACAATGAACACTGAAGCTTTCTTT; CDR3aa: CSADTRTMNTEAFF
j_gene: TRBJ2-2; abundance: NA; d_gene: TRBD2; v_gene: TRBV6-1; CDR3nt: TGTGCCAGCAGGGGGGGGGGAACCTCGAACACCGGGGAGCTGTTTTTT; CDR3aa: CASRGGGTSNTGELFF
j_gene: TRBJ1-5; abundance: many; d_gene: TRBD1; v_gene: TRBV4-1; CDR3nt: TGCGCCAGCAGCCAAGGACAGGGGATAGGTCAGCCCCAGCATTTT; CDR3aa: CASSQGQGIGQPQHF
j_gene: TRBJ1-6; abundance: many; d_gene: TRBD1; v_gene: TRBV20-1; CDR3nt: TGCAGTGCTAGTAAGGACAGGGCCGATTCACCCCTCCACTTT; CDR3aa: CSASKDRADSPLHF
j_gene: TRBJ1-1; abundance: few; d_gene: TRBD1; v_gene: TRBV12-3/TRBV12-4; CDR3nt: TGTGCCAGCAGACCGGACAGGCTGATGAACACTGAAGCTTTCTTT; CDR3aa: CASRPDRLMNTEAFF